The next 17 T cell receptor beta chains were all read from a single sample in a study of cytomegalovirus exposure and HLA in healthy donors. Generated by immunoSEQ multiplex PCR, the TCRdb table keeps only in-frame clones and is missing some. The data show 120,000 or so clones, with roughly 89% seen just once and approximately 1.1% held by the top ten. Specimen: PBMCs. These receptor sequences come from a woman aged 18-29 years in good health and CMV-seronegative.

The chain carries TRBV15 and TRBJ2-7, with 8 bases that match TRBD1. V dropped 5 bases and J dropped 2; count of bases not matched to a gene: 8. The CDR3 is 15 residues long. Germline CDR1 and CDR2: LNHNV and YYDKDF (reference sequence). The CDR3 nucleotides are TGTGCCACCAGCGGGGGACAGGCGATCGCCTACGAGCAGTACTTC. Its translation: CATSGGQAIAYEQYF.

The genes are TRBV19 and TRBJ1-5; TRBD1 agrees at 9 bases. The length of the CDR3 is 15 residues. Germline loops: CDR1 LNHDA, CDR2 SQIVND (reference sequence). The V and J ends lost 6 bases and 6 bases, in that order; junction bases with no gene match: 9. CDR3 in amino acids: CASRRTGAESQPQHF. CDR3 in DNA: TGTGCCAGTAGGCGGACAGGGGCGGAAAGTCAGCCCCAGCATTTT.

This clone was detected only once. V is TRBV7-9 and J is TRBJ1-5; D is ambiguous. This CDR3 region has 16 residues. The V end lost 5 bases, the J end lost 0 bases, and 14 bases lay between the germline ends. The germline V gene encodes CDR1 SEHNR and CDR2 FQNEAQ (reference sequence). The CDR3 reads CASSRGGSHSNQPQHF. CDR3 DNA: TGTGCCAGCAGCCGTGGTGGCAGTCATAGCAATCAGCCCCAGCATTTT.

V and J are TRBV5-1 and TRBJ2-7, with TRBD1 as a possible D gene (5 bases). Looked up from germline, CDR1 is SGHRS and CDR2 is YFSETQ. Trimming left V 2 bases short and J 1 base short, with 13 bases between. This CDR3 region has 15 residues. CDR3 nucleotides: TGCGCCAGCAGCTTTCCTCAGGGTGGGTCCTACGAGCAGTACGTC. This codes for CASSFPQGGSYEQYV.

The rearrangement links TRBV28 to TRBJ2-2, with D unclear. CDR1 and CDR2 (germline): MDHEN, SYDVKM. V was pared by 6 bases and J by 2 bases, with 7 bases between. This CDR3 is 13 amino acids long. CDR3 DNA: TGTGCCAGCAGCCGTACTAACACCGGGGAGCTGTTTTTT. Amino acid sequence: CASSRTNTGELFF.

The rearrangement links TRBV4-2 to TRBJ2-1; 11 positions agree with TRBD2. In germline, CDR1 is LGHNA, CDR2 YNFKEQ. J was trimmed by 8 bases and V by 2 bases; bases with no gene match: 11. The CDR3 sequence is 17 residues long. CDR3 DNA sequence: TGTGCCAGCAGCCAATCGGGGGAGGGGACTAGCGGCCATGAGCAGTTCTTC. Residues: CASSQSGEGTSGHEQFF.

The chain recombines TRBV27 with TRBJ1-4; weak D call: TRBD1 (6 bases). V lost 8 bases and J 8 bases, leaving 18 bases between the germline ends. CDR1 and CDR2 from the germline V gene are MNHEY and SMNVEV (reference sequence). The CDR3 runs to 14 residues. CDR3 sequence (DNA): TGTGCCAGCGGCACCCTGGGGGCGGCAGAAAAACTGTTTTTT. Protein: CASGTLGAAEKLFF.

This sequence joins TRBV28 and TRBJ2-7; TRBD1 matches 8 bases. The CDR3 loop spans 16 amino acids. V lost 6 bases and J lost 1; bases outside the gene matches: 11. Germline assignment: CDR1 MDHEN and CDR2 SYDVKM. This CDR3 is CASRTTGTGASYEQYF. The CDR3 nucleotides are TGTGCCAGCAGGACTACCGGGACAGGCGCTTCCTACGAGCAGTACTTC.

This chain links TRBV4-3 with TRBJ2-7; D gene uncertain. Trimming took off 0 bases at V and 1 base at J, with 7 bases between the two ends. This CDR3 has 14 residues. CDR1 LGHNA and CDR2 YSLEER come from the germline V gene. CDR3 sequence (DNA): TGCGCCAGCAGCCAAGATCGTGCGTCCTACGAGCAGTACTTC. Translated, it gives CASSQDRASYEQYF.

The chain has TRBV4-3 and TRBJ2-5; possibly TRBD2 for D (7 bases). CDR1 is LGHNA and CDR2 is YSLEER in the germline V gene. Trimming removed 6 bases from V and 5 bases from J, with 22 bases in between. This CDR3 spans 16 amino acids. The CDR3 sequence: CASSRGGTGFGETQYF. The CDR3 DNA is TGCGCCAGCAGTCGCGGGGGTACAGGGTTCGGGGAGACCCAGTACTTC.

The genes are TRBV28 and TRBJ1-2; TRBD1 matches at 7 bases. This CDR3 contains 12 residues. The V segment lost 9 bases and the J segment 5 bases; nucleotides outside the gene matches: 6. Germline V gene data show CDR1 as MDHEN and CDR2 as SYDVKM. CDR3 region: CARWDRKYGYTF. Written as DNA, the CDR3 is TGTGCCAGGTGGGACAGAAAATATGGCTACACCTTC.

The genes are TRBV9 and TRBJ2-7; 12 bases agree with TRBD2. The length of the CDR3 is 19 residues. V trimming: 3 bases; J trimming: 0 bases; junction bases outside the gene matches: 13. From germline, CDR1 is SGDLS and CDR2 YYNGEE. The DNA for the CDR3 is TGTGCCAGCAGCGGCGAGAGACTAGCGGGGGACTCTCGCTCCTACGAGCAGTACTTC. Translating it yields CASSGERLAGDSRSYEQYF.

A single count supports this clone. This sequence joins TRBV21-1 and TRBJ1-1. TRBV21-1 is a documented pseudogene. The CDR3 is made up of 11 amino acids. Here the CDR3 reads CAGARRFRAFF. CDR3 DNA sequence: TGTGCCGGAGCACGGCGGTTTCGGGCTTTCTTT.

V usage is TRBV5-5 and J usage is TRBJ2-7, with 8 nucleotides matching TRBD1. Losses at the gene ends were 5 bases for V and 2 bases for J; bases not matched to a gene: 6. CDR1 is SGHKS, CDR2 YYEKEE, per germline (reference sequence). This CDR3 region has 14 residues. CDR3 nucleotides: TGTGCCAGCAGGCCGGGACAGGTCACCTACGAGCAGTACTTC. It encodes CASRPGQVTYEQYF.

V usage is TRBV28 and J usage is TRBJ2-1; 7 positions agree with TRBD2. This CDR3 is built from 15 residues. Unmatched junction bases numbered 14, after V lost 7 bases and J lost 8 bases. The V gene's germline CDR1 is MDHEN and CDR2 SYDVKM. As DNA, the CDR3 is TGTGCCAGCATTGGGCTAGCGGAGACGAGGGATGAGCAGTTCTTC. This translates into CASIGLAETRDEQFF.

The rearrangement uses TRBV4-1 and TRBJ2-7; 9 bases align to TRBD1. V gave up 0 bases and J gave up 4 bases; unmatched junction bases: 7. Germline loops: CDR1 MGHRA, CDR2 YSYEKL. The CDR3 is 16 residues long. CDR3 sequence: CASSQDHRGPTYEQYV. As DNA, the CDR3 is TGCGCCAGCAGCCAAGATCACAGGGGGCCAACTTACGAGCAGTACGTC.

The chain combines TRBV13 with TRBJ2-2; 12 nucleotides align to TRBD2. CDR1 and CDR2 from the germline V gene are PRHDT and FYEKMQ (reference sequence). CDR3 size: 15 residues. With 5 bases clipped from V and 5 bases from J, the junction kept 3 bases outside the gene matches. CDR3 protein: CASSLAGGVTGELFF. Written as DNA, the CDR3 is TGTGCCAGCAGCCTAGCGGGAGGGGTGACCGGGGAGCTGTTTTTT.